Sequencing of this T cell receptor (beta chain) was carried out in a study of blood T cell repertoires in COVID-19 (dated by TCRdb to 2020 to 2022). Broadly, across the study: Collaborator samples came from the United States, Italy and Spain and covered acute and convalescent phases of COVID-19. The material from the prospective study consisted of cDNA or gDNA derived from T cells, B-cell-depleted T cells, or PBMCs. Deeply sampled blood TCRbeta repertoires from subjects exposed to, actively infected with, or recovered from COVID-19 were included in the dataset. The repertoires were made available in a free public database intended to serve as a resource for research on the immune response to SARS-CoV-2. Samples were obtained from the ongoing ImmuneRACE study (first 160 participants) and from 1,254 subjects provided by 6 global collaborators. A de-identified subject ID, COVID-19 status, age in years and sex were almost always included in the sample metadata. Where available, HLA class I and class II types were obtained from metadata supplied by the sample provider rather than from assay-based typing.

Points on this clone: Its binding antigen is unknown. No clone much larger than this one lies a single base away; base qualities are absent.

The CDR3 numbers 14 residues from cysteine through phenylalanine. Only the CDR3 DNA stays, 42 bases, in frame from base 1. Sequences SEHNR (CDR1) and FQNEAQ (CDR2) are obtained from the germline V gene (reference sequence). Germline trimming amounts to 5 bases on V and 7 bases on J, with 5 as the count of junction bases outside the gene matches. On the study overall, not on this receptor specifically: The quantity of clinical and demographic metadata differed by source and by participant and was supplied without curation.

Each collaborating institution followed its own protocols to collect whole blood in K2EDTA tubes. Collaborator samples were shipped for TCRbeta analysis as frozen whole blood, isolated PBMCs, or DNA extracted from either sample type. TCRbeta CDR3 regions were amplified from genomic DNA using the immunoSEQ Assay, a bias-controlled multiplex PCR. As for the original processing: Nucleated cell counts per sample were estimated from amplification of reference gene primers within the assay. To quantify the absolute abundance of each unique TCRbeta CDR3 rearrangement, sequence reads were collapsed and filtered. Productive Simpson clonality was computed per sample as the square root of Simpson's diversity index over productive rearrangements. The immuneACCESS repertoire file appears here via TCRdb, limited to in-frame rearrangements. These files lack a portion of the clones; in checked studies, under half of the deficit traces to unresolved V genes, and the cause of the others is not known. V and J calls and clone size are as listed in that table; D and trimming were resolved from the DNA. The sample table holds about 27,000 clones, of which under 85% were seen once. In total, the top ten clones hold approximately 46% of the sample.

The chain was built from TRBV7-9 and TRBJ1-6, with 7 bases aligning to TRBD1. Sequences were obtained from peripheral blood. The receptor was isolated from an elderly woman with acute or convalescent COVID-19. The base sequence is TGTGCCAGCAGCATGGGACAGAAAAATTCACCCCTCCACTTT. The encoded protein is CASSMGQKNSPLHF.